The TCR beta chain under discussion was sequenced for a study of blood T cell repertoires in COVID-19. Study at large: Specimens from acute and convalescent COVID-19 originated in the United States, Italy and Spain.

Repertoires were generated with immunoSEQ multiplex PCR, while TCRdb's copy carries only in-frame clones and drops some. The profile shows around 260,000 clones, roughly nine tenths of them singletons. This clonotype was obtained from a woman in her thirties or forties who had recovered from COVID-19. The sequenced sample consisted of peripheral blood.

For the CDR3, the DNA is TGTGCCAGCAGCACGGTCGGGACAGGTTACGAGACCCAGTACTTC. It encodes CASSTVGTGYETQYF. The chain couples TRBV25-1 to TRBJ2-5, with 8 nucleotides matching TRBD1. This CDR3 contains 15 residues. With 6 bases clipped from V and 5 bases from J, the junction kept 11 bases outside the gene matches. CDR1 and CDR2 (germline): MGHDK, SYGVNS.